This T cell receptor (beta chain) was sequenced for a study of neurological immune-mediated disorders. Study-wide points: Levels of TCR clonal expansion peaked in HTLV-1-associated myelopathy and reached their lowest in multiple sclerosis, under those of healthy controls.

The time point: longitudinal time-point 1 (baseline). The unsorted libraries originated from 2 million PBMCs that had been stored at -80 C. This clonotype was counted many times. The antigen is undetermined. CDR3 size: 16 residues. After removal of 0 bases from V and 7 bases from J, the junction contained 6 bases not matched to a gene. The germline gives CDR1 MGHRA, CDR2 YSYEKL. The cDNA was synthesized by means of template-switch 5'RACE, which was carried out with 10-nucleotide random UMIs. The authors obtained over 170 million TCR-beta sequences from 15-18 subjects per sequencing run. In TCRdb, the 5' RACE reads were re-called with MiXCR into one record per CDR3 protein. Of over 55,000 distinct CDR3 sequences detected, 10% to 13% appear once; the ten largest clones hold about 9.6%.

The V and J genes are TRBV4-1 and TRBJ2-1, with 10 bases that match TRBD2. Material: PBMCs. This TCR was recovered from a man aged 30 to 39 in good health. CDR3 DNA: TGCGCCAGCAGCCAAGAAGGGCTAGCGGGAGTGAATGAGCAGTTCTTC. Its translation is CASSQEGLAGVNEQFF.